This entry describes one TCR beta chain. The target antigen is unknown. The table came from immunoSEQ multiplex PCR; TCRdb's copy has only in-frame clones and leaves some out. Among some 2,500,000 clones listed, over 85% were seen once. The record originates from a study of shared clonotypes between healthy human individuals. Losses at the gene ends were 6 bases for V and 4 bases for J; bases not matched to a gene: 7. Looked up from germline, CDR1 is MDHEN and CDR2 is SYDVKM. The CDR3 totals 14 residues. Findings and caveats of the study: Only blood samples were collected, and tissue repertoires likely differ.

The genes are TRBV28 and TRBJ1-2, with 8 bases fitting TRBD1. This receptor was taken from a man between 18 and 35 years old in good health. Some clones in this sample may be carry-over from other donors' samples. Input material: naive CD4+ T cells from PBMCs. Sample subset: CD45RA+ positively selected. This CDR3 is CASRTGARSYGYTF. As DNA, the CDR3 is TGTGCCAGCAGGACAGGGGCAAGGAGCTATGGCTACACCTTC.